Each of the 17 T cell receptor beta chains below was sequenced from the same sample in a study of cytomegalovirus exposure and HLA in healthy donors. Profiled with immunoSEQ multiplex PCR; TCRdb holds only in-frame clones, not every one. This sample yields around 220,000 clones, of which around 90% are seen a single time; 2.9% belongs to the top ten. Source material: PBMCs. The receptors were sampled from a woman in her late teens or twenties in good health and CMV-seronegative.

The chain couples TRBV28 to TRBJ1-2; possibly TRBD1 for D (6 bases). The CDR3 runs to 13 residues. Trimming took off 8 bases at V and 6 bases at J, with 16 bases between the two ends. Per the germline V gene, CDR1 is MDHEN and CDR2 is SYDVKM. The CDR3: CASRRKTGNGYTF. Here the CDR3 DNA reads TGTGCCAGCCGTAGAAAAACAGGGAATGGCTACACCTTC.

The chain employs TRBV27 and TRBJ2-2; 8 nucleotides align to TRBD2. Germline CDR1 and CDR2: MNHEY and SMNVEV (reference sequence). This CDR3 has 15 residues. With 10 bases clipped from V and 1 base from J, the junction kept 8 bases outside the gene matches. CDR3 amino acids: CATATGRGNTGELFF. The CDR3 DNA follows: TGTGCCACCGCGACCGGGAGGGGGAACACCGGGGAGCTGTTTTTT.

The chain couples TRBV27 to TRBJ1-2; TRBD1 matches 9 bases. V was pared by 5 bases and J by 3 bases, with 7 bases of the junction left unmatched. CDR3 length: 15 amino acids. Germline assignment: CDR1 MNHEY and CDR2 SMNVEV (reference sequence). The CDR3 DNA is TGTGCCAGCAGTCTGAGGGACAGGGACCACTATGGCTACACCTTC. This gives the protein CASSLRDRDHYGYTF.

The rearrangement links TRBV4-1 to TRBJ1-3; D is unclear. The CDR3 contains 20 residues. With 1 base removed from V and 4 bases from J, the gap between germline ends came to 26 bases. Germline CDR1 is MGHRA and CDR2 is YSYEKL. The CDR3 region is CASSQALISATVPSGNTIYF. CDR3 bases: TGCGCCAGCAGCCAAGCCCTTATATCCGCTACGGTCCCAAGCGGAAACACCATATATTTT.

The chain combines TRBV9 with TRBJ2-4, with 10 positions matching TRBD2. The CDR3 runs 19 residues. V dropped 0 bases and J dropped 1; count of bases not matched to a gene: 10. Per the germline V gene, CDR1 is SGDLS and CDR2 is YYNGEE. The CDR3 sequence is CASSVGLSGRGEAKNIQYF. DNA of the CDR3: TGTGCCAGCAGCGTAGGGCTCAGCGGGAGGGGGGAGGCCAAAAACATTCAGTACTTC.

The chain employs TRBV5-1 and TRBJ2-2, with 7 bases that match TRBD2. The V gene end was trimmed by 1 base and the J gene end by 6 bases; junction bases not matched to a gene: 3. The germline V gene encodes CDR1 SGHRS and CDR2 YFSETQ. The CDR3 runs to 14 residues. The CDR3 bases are TGCGCCAGCAGCTTGCCAGCGGGATCCGGGGAGCTGTTTTTT. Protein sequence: CASSLPAGSGELFF.

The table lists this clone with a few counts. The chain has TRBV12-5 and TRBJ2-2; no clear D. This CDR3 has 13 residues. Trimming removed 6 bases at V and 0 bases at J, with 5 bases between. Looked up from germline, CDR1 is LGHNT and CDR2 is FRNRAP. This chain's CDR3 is CASGSANTGELFF. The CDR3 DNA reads TGTGCTAGTGGCTCAGCGAACACCGGGGAGCTGTTTTTT.

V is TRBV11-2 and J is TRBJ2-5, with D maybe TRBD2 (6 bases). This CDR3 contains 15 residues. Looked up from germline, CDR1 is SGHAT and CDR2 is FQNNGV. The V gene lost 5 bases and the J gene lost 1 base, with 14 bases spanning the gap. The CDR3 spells CASSLSGRTQETQYF. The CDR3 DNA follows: TGTGCCAGCAGCCTCAGCGGGCGGACCCAAGAGACCCAGTACTTC.

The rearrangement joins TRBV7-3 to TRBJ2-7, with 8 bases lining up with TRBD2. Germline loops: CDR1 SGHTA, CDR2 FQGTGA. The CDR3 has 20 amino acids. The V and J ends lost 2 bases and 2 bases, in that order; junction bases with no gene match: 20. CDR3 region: CASSLLCRLAGPSRTYEQYF. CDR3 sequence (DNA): TGTGCCAGCAGCTTATTATGTAGGCTAGCGGGCCCCTCGCGAACCTACGAGCAGTACTTC.

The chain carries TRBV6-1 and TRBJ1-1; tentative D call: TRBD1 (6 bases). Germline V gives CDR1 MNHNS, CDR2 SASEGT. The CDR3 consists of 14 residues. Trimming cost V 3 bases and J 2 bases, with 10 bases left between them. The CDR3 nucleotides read TGTGCCAGCAGTGACGGACAGTATAACACTGAAGCTTTCTTT. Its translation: CASSDGQYNTEAFF.

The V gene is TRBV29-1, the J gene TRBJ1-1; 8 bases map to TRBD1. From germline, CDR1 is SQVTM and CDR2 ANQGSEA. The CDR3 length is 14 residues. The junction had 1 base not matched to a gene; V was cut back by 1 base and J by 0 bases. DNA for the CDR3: TGCAGCGTTGAAGGGACAGGGATGAACACTGAAGCTTTCTTT. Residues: CSVEGTGMNTEAFF.

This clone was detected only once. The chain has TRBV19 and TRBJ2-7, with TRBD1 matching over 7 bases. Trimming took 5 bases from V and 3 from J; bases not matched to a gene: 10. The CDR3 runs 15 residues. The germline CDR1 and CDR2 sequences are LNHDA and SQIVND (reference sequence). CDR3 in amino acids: CASSPADRAGYEQYF. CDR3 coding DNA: TGTGCCAGTAGTCCCGCAGACAGGGCGGGCTACGAGCAGTACTTC.

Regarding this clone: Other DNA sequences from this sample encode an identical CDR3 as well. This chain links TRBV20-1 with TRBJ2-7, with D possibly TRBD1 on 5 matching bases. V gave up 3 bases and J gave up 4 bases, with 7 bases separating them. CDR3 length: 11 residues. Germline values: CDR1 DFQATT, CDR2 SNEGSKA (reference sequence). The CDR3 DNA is TGCAGTGCTAGCAGGGTGTACGAGCAGTACTTC. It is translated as CSASRVYEQYF.

CDR3 region: CASSLGTAYGYTF. CDR3 DNA: TGTGCCAGCAGCTTGGGGACAGCGTATGGCTACACCTTC. This chain uses TRBV7-9 with TRBJ1-2; 7 bases are shared with TRBD1. CDR1 is SEHNR, CDR2 FQNEAQ, per germline (reference sequence). This CDR3 has 13 residues. J gave up 5 bases and V 3 bases, and 3 bases lay outside the gene matches.

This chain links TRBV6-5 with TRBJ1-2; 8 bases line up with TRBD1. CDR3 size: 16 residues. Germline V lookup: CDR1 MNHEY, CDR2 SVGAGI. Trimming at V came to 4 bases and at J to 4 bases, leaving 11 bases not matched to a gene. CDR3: CASSLTPGQESYGYTF. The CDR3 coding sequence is TGTGCCAGCAGTTTGACCCCGGGACAGGAGTCCTATGGCTACACCTTC.

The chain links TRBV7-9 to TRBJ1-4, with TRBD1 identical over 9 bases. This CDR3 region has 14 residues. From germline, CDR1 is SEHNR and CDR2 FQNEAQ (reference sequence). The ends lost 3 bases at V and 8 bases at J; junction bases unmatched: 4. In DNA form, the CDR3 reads TGTGCCAGCAGCTTTGGACAGGGGAACGAAAAACTGTTTTTT. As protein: CASSFGQGNEKLFF.

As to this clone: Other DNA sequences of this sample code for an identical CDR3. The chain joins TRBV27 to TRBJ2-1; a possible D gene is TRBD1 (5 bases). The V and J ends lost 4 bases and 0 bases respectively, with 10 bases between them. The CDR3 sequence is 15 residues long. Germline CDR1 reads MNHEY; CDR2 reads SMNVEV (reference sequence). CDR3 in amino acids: CASSSDSSSYNEQFF. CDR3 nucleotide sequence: TGTGCCAGCAGTTCAGACAGCAGCTCCTACAATGAGCAGTTCTTC.